The 2 T cell receptor beta chains below come from one sample, sequenced in a study of response to subunit inactivated influenza vaccine. TCRdb passed the RT-PCR reads through MiXCR, listing each CDR3 protein once. The table includes 500,000 to 550,000 distinct CDR3 sequences, roughly 7.6% detected once. This material consisted of PBMCs from blood, taken around 25 months after vaccination. These receptors originate from a man between 50 and 69 years old who received an inactivated influenza vaccine.

This clonotype was seen a few times. The chain uses TRBV20-1 and TRBJ1-1, with 8 bases lining up with TRBD1. The CDR3 runs to 15 residues. CDR1 is DFQATT and CDR2 is SNEGSKA in the germline V gene (reference sequence). For the CDR3, the DNA is TGCAACGCTCCGGTCAGGGGGCTGGTGAACACTGAAGCTTTCTTT. Translation gives CNAPVRGLVNTEAFF.

This clonotype was detected only a few times. The rearrangement links TRBV5-1 to TRBJ1-2; TRBD1 matches 12 bases. The germline CDR1 and CDR2 sequences are SGHRS and YFSETQ. After removal of 5 bases from V and 0 bases from J, the junction contained 8 bases not matched to a gene. The CDR3 has 17 residues. The CDR3 region is CASSKTGQGATNYGYTF. The CDR3 DNA is TGCGCCAGCAGTAAGACGGGACAGGGGGCTACTAACTATGGCTACACCTTC.